This entry lists 14 T cell receptor beta chains sequenced from one sample in a study of T cell responses to AZD1222 COVID-19 vaccine (dated by TCRdb to the early 2020s). The method was the immunoSEQ multiplex PCR assay. The immuneACCESS repertoire file appears here via TCRdb, limited to in-frame rearrangements. These files lack a portion of the clones; in checked studies, under half of the deficit traces to unresolved V genes, and the cause of the others is not known. In all, the sample holds 95,000 to 150,000 clones, and approximately 89% of those were seen once. The top ten clones comprise around 5.6% of the sample. The sample's time point, from its label and the paper: baseline before first vaccination. Material: peripheral blood, obtained on day 0 of AZD1222 vaccination. Receptor source: an adult in good health.

The V and J genes are TRBV6-2 or TRBV6-3 and TRBJ2-7; tentative D call: TRBD1 (5 bases). The CDR3 contains 12 residues. V was cut by 5 bases and J by 2 bases, with 7 bases left in between. CDR1 and CDR2 from the germline V gene are MNHEY and SVGEGT. CDR3 sequence: CASSSRAYEQYF. The CDR3 DNA is TGTGCCAGCAGTAGCAGGGCCTACGAGCAGTACTTC.

The chain combines TRBV6-1 with TRBJ2-7, with 7 bases aligning to TRBD1. V trimming: 4 bases; J trimming: 1 base; junction bases outside the gene matches: 10. The CDR3 totals 16 residues. The germline V gene has CDR1 MNHNS and CDR2 SASEGT. The CDR3 loop is CASSGRTGGMSYEQYF. CDR3 coding DNA: TGTGCCAGCAGTGGAAGGACAGGAGGTATGTCCTACGAGCAGTACTTC.

V and J are TRBV11-3 and TRBJ1-1; D is ambiguous. Germline V gives CDR1 SGHNT, CDR2 YENEEA. V was cut by 5 bases and J by 5 bases, with 12 bases left in between. This CDR3 has 13 amino acids. The DNA of the CDR3 is TGTGCCAGCAGCCAATTCGGGGTTACTGAAGCTTTCTTT. It specifies CASSQFGVTEAFF.

In the case of this clone: A read error may account for a junction end that differs from germline. The rearrangement uses TRBV27 and TRBJ1-5, with D tentatively TRBD1 (5 bases). Germline CDR1 reads MNHEY; CDR2 reads SMNVEV (reference sequence). The CDR3 has 17 amino acids. In DNA, the CDR3 is TGTGCCAGCAGTTTTGGTCCGGGGCCCGTTAGCAATCAACCCCAGCATTTT. It translates to CASSFGPGPVSNQPQHF.

The chain is built from TRBV5-1 and TRBJ1-5, with a possible D match to TRBD1 (6 bases). The CDR3 sequence is 13 residues long. Germline loops: CDR1 SGHRS, CDR2 YFSETQ. V was trimmed by 2 bases and J by 7 bases, leaving 10 bases between them. The CDR3 DNA is TGCGCCAGCAGCTTCACAGGGAGACAGCCCCAGCATTTT. Amino acids: CASSFTGRQPQHF.

The chain employs TRBV2 and TRBJ2-1; 11 nucleotides agree with TRBD2. Germline V gene lookup returns CDR1 SNHLY and CDR2 FYNNEI. The CDR3 sequence is 15 residues long. V was pared by 2 bases and J by 5 bases, with 2 bases of the junction left unmatched. Written as DNA, the CDR3 is TGTGCCAGCAGTGAATTAGCGGGAGGGAACAATGAGCAGTTCTTC. Its translation: CASSELAGGNNEQFF.

This clone turned up a few times. The chain recombines TRBV4-1 with TRBJ1-2; TRBD1 agrees at 7 bases. With 0 bases clipped from V and 8 bases from J, the junction kept 12 bases outside the gene matches. This CDR3 contains 16 residues. Germline assignment: CDR1 MGHRA and CDR2 YSYEKL. The CDR3 DNA is TGCGCCAGCAGCCAAGATATGACAGGGAGTAGAGGCGGCTACACCTTC. This sequence encodes CASSQDMTGSRGGYTF.

The rearrangement uses TRBV4-3 and TRBJ1-2; D unresolved. Germline lookup yields CDR1 LGHNA and CDR2 YSLEER. With 0 bases removed from V and 8 bases from J, the gap between germline ends came to 22 bases. CDR3 length: 17 amino acids. The CDR3 DNA reads TGCGCCAGCAGCCAAGAACGAGGCAGCCTCACGATGAGCGGCTACACCTTC. Encoded protein: CASSQERGSLTMSGYTF.

The V and J genes are TRBV11-3 and TRBJ1-5, with D perhaps matching TRBD1 (5 bases). V lost 6 bases, J lost 6 bases, and 24 bases lay in between. This CDR3 contains 17 residues. Per the germline V gene, CDR1 is SGHNT and CDR2 is YENEEA. CDR3 nucleotide sequence: TGTGCCAGCAGTGACTGCTGGCAGGGTGTGTGGGGTCAGCCCCAGCATTTT. Its translation is CASSDCWQGVWGQPQHF.

The chain carries TRBV18 and TRBJ1-5, with D possibly matching TRBD1 (5 bases). This CDR3 has 16 residues. Germline CDR1 reads KGHSH; CDR2 reads LQKENI. The germline V and J ends were trimmed by 2 bases and 5 bases, with 16 bases remaining between them. The CDR3 spells CASSPSQGGADQPQHF. The CDR3 DNA reads as TGTGCCAGCTCACCATCTCAGGGTGGGGCCGATCAGCCCCAGCATTTT.

The chain links TRBV21-1 to TRBJ1-3; the table's TRBD1 call for D was not verified on the DNA. TRBV21-1 is classified as a pseudogene. The CDR3 loop spans 15 amino acids. The CDR3 is CASSKSQGSGNTIYF. CDR3 nucleotides: TGTGCCAGCAGCAAGTCACAGGGCTCTGGAAACACCATATATTTT.

The chain couples TRBV19 to TRBJ1-1; D might be TRBD1 (5 bases). With 1 base removed from V and 6 bases from J, the gap between germline ends came to 6 bases. The CDR3 is 12 amino acids. Germline V gives CDR1 LNHDA, CDR2 SQIVND (reference sequence). The CDR3 sequence: CASSIGGAEAFF. The CDR3, as DNA: TGTGCCAGTAGTATAGGGGGGGCTGAAGCTTTCTTT.

In this sample, this clone turned up a few times. The chain recombines TRBV28 with TRBJ1-1; D remains ambiguous. Trimming shortened V by 4 bases and J by 3 bases, and 9 bases separated the two germline ends. CDR1 and CDR2 from the germline V gene are MDHEN and SYDVKM. The CDR3 has 13 residues. The CDR3 nucleotides read TGTGCCAGCAGTTCCTTCCGGGACACTGAAGCTTTCTTT. It translates to CASSSFRDTEAFF.

This chain uses TRBV7-8 with TRBJ2-7; D not certain. V was trimmed by 4 bases and J by 0 bases, leaving 7 bases between them. Germline V CDR1 and CDR2: SGHVS, FQNEAQ. The CDR3 loop spans 13 amino acids. The CDR3 sequence: CASSSRSSYEQYF. The DNA of the CDR3 is TGTGCCAGCAGCTCCAGGAGCTCCTACGAGCAGTACTTC.